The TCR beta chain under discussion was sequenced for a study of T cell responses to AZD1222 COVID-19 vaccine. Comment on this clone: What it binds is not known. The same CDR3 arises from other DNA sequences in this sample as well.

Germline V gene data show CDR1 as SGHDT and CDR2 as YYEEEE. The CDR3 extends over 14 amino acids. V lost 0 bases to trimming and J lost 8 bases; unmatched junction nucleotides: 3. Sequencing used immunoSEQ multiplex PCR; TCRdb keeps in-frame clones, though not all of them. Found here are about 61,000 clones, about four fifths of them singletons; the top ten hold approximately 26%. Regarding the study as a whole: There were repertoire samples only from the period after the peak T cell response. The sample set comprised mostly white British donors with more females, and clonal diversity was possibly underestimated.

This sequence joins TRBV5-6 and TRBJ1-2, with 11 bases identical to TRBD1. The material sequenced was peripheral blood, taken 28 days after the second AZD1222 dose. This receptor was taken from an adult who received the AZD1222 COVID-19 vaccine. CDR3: CASSLAGQGAGYTF. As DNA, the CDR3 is TGTGCCAGCAGCTTGGCCGGACAGGGGGCCGGCTACACCTTC.